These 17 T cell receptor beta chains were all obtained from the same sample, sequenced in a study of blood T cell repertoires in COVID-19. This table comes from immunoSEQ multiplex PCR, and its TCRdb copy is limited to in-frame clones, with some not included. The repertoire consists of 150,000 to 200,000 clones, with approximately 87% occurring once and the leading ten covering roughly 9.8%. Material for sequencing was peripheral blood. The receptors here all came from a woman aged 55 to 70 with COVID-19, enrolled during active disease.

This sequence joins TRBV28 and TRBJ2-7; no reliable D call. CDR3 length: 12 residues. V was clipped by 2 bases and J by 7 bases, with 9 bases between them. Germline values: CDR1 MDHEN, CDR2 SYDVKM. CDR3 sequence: CASSLLAREQYF. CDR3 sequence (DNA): TGTGCCAGCAGTTTACTCGCCCGGGAGCAGTACTTC.

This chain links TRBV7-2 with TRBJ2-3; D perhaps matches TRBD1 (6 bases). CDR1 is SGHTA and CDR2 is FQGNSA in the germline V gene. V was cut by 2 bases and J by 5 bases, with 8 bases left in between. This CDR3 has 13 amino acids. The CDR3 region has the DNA TGTGCCAGCAGCTTATACAGGGAAGATACGCAGTATTTT. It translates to CASSLYREDTQYF.

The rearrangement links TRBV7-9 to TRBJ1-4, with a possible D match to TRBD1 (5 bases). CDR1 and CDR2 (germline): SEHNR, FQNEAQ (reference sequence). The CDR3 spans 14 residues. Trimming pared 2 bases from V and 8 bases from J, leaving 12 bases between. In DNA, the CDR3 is TGTGCCAGCAGCTTATCGGGACTCAAAGAAAAACTGTTTTTT. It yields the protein CASSLSGLKEKLFF.

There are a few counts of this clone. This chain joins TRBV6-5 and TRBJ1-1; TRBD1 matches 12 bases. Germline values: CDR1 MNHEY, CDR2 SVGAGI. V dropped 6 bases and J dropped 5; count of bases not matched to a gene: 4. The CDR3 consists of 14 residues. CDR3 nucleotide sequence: TGTGCCAGCAGGGGGGACAGGGGGCAGACTGAAGCTTTCTTT. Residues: CASRGDRGQTEAFF.

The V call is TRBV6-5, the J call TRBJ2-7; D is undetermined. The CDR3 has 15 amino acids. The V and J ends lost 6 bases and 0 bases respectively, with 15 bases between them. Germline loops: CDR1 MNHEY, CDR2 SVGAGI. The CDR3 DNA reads TGTGCCAGCAGCCGAGGAGCTAGGATCTCCTACGAGCAGTACTTC. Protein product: CASSRGARISYEQYF.

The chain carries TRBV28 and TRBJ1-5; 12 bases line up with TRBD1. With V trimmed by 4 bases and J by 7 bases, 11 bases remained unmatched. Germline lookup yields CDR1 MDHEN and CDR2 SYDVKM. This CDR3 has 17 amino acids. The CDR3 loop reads CASSSPPRDRGRQPQHF. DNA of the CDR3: TGTGCCAGCAGTTCCCCACCCCGGGACAGGGGGCGGCAGCCCCAGCATTTT.

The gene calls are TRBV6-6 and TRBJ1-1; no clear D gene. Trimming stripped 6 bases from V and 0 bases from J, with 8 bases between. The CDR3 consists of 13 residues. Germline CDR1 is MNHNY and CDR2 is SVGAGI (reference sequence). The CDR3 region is CASSRGLNTEAFF. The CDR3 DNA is TGTGCCAGCAGCCGGGGTTTGAACACTGAAGCTTTCTTT.

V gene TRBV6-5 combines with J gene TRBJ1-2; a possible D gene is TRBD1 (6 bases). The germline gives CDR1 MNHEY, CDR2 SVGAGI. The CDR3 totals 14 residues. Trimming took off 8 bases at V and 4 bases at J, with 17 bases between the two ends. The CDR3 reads CASRPGQGFYGYTF. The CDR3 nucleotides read TGTGCCAGCCGACCGGGACAAGGCTTCTATGGCTACACCTTC.

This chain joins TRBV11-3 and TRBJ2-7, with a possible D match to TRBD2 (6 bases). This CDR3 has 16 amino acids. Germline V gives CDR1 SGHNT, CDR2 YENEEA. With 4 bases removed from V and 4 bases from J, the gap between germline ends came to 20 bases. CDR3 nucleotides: TGTGCCAGCAGCTCGAGCCTAGCGTCACCCCTATACGAGCAGTACTTC. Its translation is CASSSSLASPLYEQYF.

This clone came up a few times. This chain's CDR3 is CASRAGTGSGYTF. The DNA of the CDR3 is TGTGCCAGCAGGGCCGGGACAGGATCGGGCTACACCTTC. The chain has TRBV2 and TRBJ1-2, with 8 bases identical to TRBD1. V lost 6 bases, J lost 8 bases, and 8 bases stayed unmatched. The CDR3 spans 13 residues. CDR1 and CDR2 from the germline V gene are SNHLY and FYNNEI.

CDR3 in amino acids: CSASLAGANNEQFF. The DNA for the CDR3 is TGCAGTGCTAGTTTAGCGGGAGCCAACAATGAGCAGTTCTTC. The J gene is TRBJ2-1, the V gene TRBV20-1, with 9 bases fitting TRBD2. Germline trimming cut 3 bases from V and 5 bases from J; bases unmatched to any gene: 5. The CDR3 runs to 14 residues. In germline, CDR1 is DFQATT, CDR2 SNEGSKA (reference sequence).

CDR3 DNA sequence: TGTGCCAGCAGCTTCAGCGAAAACATTCAGTACTTC. Translation gives CASSFSENIQYF. This rearrangement joins TRBV11-1 to TRBJ2-4; no firm D call. Per germline, CDR1 SGHAT and CDR2 FQDESV (reference sequence). CDR3 length: 12 amino acids. V dropped 3 bases and J dropped 5 bases, with 5 bases sitting between them. Variable domain in full (rest from reference TRBV11-1 and TRBJ2-4): EAEVAQSPRYKITEKSQAVAFWCDPISGHATLYWYRQILGQGPELLVQFQDESVVDDSQLPKDRFSAERLKGVDSTLKIQPAELGDSAMYLCASSFSENIQYFGAGTRLSVL.

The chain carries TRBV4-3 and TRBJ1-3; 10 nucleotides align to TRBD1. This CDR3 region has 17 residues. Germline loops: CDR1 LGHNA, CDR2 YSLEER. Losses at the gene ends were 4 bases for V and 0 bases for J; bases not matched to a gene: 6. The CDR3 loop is CASSRTGQGVSGNTIYF. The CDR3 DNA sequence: TGCGCCAGCAGCCGCACCGGACAGGGGGTCTCTGGAAACACCATATATTTT.

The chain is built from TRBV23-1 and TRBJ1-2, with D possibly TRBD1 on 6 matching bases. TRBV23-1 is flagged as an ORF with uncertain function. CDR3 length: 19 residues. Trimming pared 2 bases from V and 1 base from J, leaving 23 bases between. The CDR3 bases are TGCGCCAGCAGTCAAAAATTAGAGGGACACCAGAGATTTAACTATGGCTACACCTTC. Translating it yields CASSQKLEGHQRFNYGYTF.

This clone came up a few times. CDR3 in amino acids: CASSYSTAWNTEAFF. The CDR3 region has the DNA TGTGCCAGCAGTTACTCGACAGCTTGGAACACTGAAGCTTTCTTT. V and J are TRBV6-2 or TRBV6-3 and TRBJ1-1; perhaps TRBD1 as D (5 bases). In germline, CDR1 is MNHEY, CDR2 SVGEGT. CDR3 size: 15 residues. Trimming left V 0 bases short and J 1 base short, with 9 bases between.

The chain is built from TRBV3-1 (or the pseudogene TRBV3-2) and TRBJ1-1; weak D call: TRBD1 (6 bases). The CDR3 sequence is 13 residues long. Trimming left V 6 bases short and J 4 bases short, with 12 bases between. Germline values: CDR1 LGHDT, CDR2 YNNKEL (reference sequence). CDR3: CASSSTGLTEAFF. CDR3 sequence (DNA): TGTGCCAGCAGTAGCACAGGGCTCACTGAAGCTTTCTTT.

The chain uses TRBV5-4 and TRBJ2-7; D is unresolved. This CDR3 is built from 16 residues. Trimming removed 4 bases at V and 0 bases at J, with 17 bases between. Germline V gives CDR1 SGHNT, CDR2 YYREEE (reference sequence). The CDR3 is CASSPGSPLFSYEQYF. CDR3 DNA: TGTGCCAGCAGCCCCGGGTCTCCTTTATTCTCCTACGAGCAGTACTTC.